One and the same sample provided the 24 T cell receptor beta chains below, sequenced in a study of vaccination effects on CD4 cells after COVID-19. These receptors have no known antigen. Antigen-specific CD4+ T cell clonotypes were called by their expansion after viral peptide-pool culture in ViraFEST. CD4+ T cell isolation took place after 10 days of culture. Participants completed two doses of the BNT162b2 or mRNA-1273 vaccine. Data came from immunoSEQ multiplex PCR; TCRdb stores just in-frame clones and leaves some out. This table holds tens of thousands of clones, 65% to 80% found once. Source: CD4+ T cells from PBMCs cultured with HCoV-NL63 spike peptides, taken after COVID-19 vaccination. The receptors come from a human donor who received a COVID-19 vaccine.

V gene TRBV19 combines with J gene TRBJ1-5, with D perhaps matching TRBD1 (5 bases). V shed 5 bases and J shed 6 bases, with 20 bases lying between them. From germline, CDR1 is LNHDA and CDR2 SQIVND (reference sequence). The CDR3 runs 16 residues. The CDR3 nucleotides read TGTGCCAGTAGTGGTAGTTGGGGGTTCTTTGGTCAGCCCCAGCATTTT. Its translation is CASSGSWGFFGQPQHF.

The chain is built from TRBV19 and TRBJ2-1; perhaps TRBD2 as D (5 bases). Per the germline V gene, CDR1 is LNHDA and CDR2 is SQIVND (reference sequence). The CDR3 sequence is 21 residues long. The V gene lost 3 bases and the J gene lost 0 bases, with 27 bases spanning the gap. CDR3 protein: CASSISISHPREPSSYNEQFF. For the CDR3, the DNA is TGTGCCAGTAGTATTAGTATTAGCCATCCGAGGGAACCTAGCTCCTACAATGAGCAGTTCTTC.

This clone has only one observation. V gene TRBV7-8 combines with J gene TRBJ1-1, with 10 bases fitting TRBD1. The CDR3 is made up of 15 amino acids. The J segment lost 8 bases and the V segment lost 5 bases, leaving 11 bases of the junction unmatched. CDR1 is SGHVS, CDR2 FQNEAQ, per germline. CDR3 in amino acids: CASSVTDRGREEAFF. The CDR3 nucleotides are TGTGCCAGCAGCGTCACCGACAGGGGGCGAGAGGAAGCTTTCTTT.

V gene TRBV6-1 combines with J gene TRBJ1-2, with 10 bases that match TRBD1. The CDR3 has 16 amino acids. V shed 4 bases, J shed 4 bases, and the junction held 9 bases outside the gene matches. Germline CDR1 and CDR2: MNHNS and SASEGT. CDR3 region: CASSAFSGTGVYGYTF. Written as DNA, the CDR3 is TGTGCCAGCAGTGCCTTCTCCGGGACAGGGGTCTATGGCTACACCTTC.

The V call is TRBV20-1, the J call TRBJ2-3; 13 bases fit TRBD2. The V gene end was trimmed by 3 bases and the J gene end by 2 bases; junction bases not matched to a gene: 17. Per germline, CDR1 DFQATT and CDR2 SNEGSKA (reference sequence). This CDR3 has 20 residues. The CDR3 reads CSASGRLAGGQRTLTDTQYF. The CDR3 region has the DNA TGCAGTGCTAGTGGCCGACTAGCGGGGGGCCAGAGAACCCTCACAGATACGCAGTATTTT.

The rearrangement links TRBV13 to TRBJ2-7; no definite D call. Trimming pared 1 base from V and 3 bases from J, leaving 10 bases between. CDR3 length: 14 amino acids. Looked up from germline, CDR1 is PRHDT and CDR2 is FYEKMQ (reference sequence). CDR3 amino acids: CASSLAFRSYEQYF. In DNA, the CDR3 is TGTGCCAGCAGCTTAGCATTCCGAAGCTACGAGCAGTACTTC.

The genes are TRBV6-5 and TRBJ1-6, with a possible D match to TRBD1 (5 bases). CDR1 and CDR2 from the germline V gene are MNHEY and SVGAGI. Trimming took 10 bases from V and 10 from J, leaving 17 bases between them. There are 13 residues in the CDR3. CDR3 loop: CATAQGRDSPLHF. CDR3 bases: TGTGCCACCGCCCAGGGTAGGGACTCACCCCTCCACTTT.

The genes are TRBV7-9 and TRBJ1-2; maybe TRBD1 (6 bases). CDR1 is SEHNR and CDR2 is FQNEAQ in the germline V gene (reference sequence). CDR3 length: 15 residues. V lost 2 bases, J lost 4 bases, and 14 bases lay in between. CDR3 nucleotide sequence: TGTGCCAGCAGCTTATCGAGGACAGAGCTCTATGGCTACACCTTC. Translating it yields CASSLSRTELYGYTF.

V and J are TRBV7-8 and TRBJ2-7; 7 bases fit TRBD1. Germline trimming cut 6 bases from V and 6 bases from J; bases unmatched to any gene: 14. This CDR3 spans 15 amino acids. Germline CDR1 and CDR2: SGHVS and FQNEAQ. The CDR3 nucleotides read TGTGCCAGCAGGCCTGGGCGTGACAGGGCCAGCGAGCAGTACTTC. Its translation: CASRPGRDRASEQYF.

The CDR3: CSVVFSYYGYTF. The DNA for the CDR3 is TGCAGCGTTGTCTTCTCCTACTATGGCTACACCTTC. The chain joins TRBV29-1 to TRBJ1-2, with unresolved D. The CDR3 loop spans 12 amino acids. From germline, CDR1 is SQVTM and CDR2 ANQGSEA. V was pared by 4 bases and J by 3 bases, with 9 bases between. Drawing the rest from reference TRBV29-1 and TRBJ1-2, the complete variable domain is SAVISQKPSRDICQRGTSLTIQCQVDSQVTMMFWYRQQPGQSLTLIATANQGSEATYESGFVIDKFPISRPNLTFSTLTVSNMSPEDSSIYLCSVVFSYYGYTFGSGTRLTVV.

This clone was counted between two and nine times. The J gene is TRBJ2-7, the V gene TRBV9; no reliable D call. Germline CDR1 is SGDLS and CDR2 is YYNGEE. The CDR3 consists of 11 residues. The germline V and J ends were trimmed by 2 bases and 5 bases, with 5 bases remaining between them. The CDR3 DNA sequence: TGTGCCAGCAGCGTTGGAAACGAGCAGTACTTC. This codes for CASSVGNEQYF.

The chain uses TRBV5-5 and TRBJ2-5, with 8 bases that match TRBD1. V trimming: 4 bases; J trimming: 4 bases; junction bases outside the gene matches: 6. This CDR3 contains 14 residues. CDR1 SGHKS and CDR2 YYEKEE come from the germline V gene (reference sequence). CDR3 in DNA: TGTGCCAGCAGCGCTGGACAGGGAAGAGAGACCCAGTACTTC. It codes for CASSAGQGRETQYF.

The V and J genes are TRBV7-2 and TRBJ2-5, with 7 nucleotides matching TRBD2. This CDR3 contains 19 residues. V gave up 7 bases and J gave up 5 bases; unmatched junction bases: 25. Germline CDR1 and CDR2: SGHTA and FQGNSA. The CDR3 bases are TGTGCCAGCACCCTCGGTCTAGCGGTCGTTGGATGGTGGGGGGAGACCCAGTACTTC. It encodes CASTLGLAVVGWWGETQYF.

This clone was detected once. This chain's CDR3 is CAISPGLAGVEQYF. The CDR3 DNA follows: TGTGCCATCAGCCCGGGACTAGCGGGGGTGGAGCAGTACTTC. The rearrangement joins TRBV10-3 to TRBJ2-7, with 14 bases identical to TRBD2. Germline CDR1 ENHRY, CDR2 SYGVKD. V trimming: 6 bases; J trimming: 7 bases; junction bases outside the gene matches: 5. CDR3 size: 14 residues.

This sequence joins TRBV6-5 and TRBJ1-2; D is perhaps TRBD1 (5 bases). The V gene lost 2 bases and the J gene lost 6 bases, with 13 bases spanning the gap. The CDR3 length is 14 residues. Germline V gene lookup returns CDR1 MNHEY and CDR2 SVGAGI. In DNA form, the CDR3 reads TGTGCCAGCAGTTACCAGGGCAGGGTTGATGGCTACACCTTC. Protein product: CASSYQGRVDGYTF.

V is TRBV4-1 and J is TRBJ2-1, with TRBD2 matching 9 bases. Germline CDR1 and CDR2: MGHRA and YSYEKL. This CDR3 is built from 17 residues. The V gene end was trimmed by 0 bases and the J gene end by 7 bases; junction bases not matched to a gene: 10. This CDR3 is CASSQDGRSGGLNEQFF. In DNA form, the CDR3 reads TGCGCCAGCAGCCAAGATGGAAGAAGCGGGGGGCTAAATGAGCAGTTCTTC.

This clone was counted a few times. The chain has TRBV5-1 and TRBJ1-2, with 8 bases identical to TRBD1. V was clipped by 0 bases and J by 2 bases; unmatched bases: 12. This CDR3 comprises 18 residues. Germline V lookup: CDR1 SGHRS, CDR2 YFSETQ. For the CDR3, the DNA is TGCGCCAGCAGCTTGGATCGGACAGGGACCCTTTTAAACTATGGCTACACCTTC. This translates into CASSLDRTGTLLNYGYTF.

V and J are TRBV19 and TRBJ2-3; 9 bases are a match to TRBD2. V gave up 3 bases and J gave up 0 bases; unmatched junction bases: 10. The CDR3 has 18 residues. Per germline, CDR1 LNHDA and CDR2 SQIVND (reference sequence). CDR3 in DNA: TGTGCCAGTAGTATGCGACTAGCGGTTGGGACTAGCACAGATACGCAGTATTTT. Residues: CASSMRLAVGTSTDTQYF.

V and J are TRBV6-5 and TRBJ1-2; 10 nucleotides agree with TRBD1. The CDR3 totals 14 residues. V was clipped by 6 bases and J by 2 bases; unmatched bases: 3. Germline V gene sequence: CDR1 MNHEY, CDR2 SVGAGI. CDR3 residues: CASRPGQGNYGYTF. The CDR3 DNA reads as TGTGCCAGCAGGCCGGGACAGGGGAACTATGGCTACACCTTC.

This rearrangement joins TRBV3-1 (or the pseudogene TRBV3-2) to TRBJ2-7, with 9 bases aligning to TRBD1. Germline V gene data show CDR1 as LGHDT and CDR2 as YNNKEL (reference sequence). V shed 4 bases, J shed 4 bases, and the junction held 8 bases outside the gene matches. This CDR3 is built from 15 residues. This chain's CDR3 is CASSRWDREEYEQYF. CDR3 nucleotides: TGTGCCAGCAGCCGTTGGGACAGGGAGGAATACGAGCAGTACTTC.

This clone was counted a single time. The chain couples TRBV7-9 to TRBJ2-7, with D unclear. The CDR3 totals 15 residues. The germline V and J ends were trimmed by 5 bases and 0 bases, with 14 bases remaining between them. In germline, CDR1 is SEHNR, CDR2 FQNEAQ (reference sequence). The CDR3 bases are TGTGCCAGCAGCGACGGACCTCTGAGCTCCTACGAGCAGTACTTC. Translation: CASSDGPLSSYEQYF.

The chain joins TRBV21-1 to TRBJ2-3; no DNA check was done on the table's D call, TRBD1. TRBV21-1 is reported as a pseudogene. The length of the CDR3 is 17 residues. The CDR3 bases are TGTGCCAGCAGCAAAGGGAAGGACAGGGTTTATAAAGATACGCAGTATTTT. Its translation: CASSKGKDRVYKDTQYF.

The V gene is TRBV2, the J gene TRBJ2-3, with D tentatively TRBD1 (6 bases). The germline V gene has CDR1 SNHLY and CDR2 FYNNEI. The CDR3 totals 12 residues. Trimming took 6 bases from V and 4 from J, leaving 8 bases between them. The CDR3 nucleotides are TGTGCCAGCAGAACAGGGTCAGATACGCAGTATTTT. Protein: CASRTGSDTQYF.

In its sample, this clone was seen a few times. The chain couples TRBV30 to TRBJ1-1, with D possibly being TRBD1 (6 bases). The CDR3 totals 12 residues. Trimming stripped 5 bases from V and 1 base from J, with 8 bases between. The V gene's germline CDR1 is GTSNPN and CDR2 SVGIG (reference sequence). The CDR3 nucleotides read TGTGCCTGGGACAGGCAGAACACTGAAGCTTTCTTT. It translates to CAWDRQNTEAFF.